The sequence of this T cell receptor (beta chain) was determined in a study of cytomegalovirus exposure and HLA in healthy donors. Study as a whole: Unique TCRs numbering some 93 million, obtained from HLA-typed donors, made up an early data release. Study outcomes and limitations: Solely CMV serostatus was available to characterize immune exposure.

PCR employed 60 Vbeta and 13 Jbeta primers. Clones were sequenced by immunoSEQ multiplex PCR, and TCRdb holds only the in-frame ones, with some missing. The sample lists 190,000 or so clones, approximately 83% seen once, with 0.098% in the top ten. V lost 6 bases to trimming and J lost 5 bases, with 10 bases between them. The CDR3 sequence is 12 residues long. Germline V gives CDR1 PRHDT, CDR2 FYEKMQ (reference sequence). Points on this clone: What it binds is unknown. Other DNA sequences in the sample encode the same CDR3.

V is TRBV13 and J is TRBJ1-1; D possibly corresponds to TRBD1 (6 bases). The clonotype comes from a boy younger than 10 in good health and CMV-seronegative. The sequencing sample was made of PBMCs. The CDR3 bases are TGTGCCAGCAGTCGAGGGGGTACTGAAGCTTTCTTT. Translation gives CASSRGGTEAFF.